The TCR beta chain under discussion was sequenced for a study of shared clonotypes between healthy human individuals. Broader study findings: Sorted-subset sequencing, rarefaction showed, was incomplete despite large depth. The low donor count limited represented genetic and exposure-history diversity. Larger estimated richness was generally seen in naive subsets than in memory subsets.

Donors comprised healthy HIV-negative adults lacking recent acute infections or vaccinations. A remark on this clone: Its antigen remains unknown.

The assay was immunoSEQ multiplex PCR, and TCRdb's table has in-frame clones only and misses some. The sample shows about 79,000 clones, 60% to 70% of them seen only once. V lost 3 bases and J lost 5; bases outside the gene matches: 8. CDR3 size: 16 residues. CDR1 and CDR2 (germline): MGHDK, SYGVNS. Material for sequencing was memory CD8+ T cells sorted from blood. Subset denoted: CD45RO+ cells pooled with CCR7-negative TemRA cells. This chain links TRBV25-1 with TRBJ2-1; 9 nucleotides agree with TRBD1. This receptor was obtained from a young man in good health. The CDR3 DNA reads as TGTGCCAGCAGTGAGCCCGGGACAGGGCCGAACAATGAGCAGTTCTTC. This gives the protein CASSEPGTGPNNEQFF. Based on the CDR3 plus reference TRBV25-1 and TRBJ2-1, the full variable domain is EADIYQTPRYLVIGTGKKITLECSQTMGHDKMYWYQQDPGMELHLIHYSYGVNSTEKGDLSSESTVSRIRTEHFPLTLESARPSHTSQYLCASSEPGTGPNNEQFFGPGTRLTVL.